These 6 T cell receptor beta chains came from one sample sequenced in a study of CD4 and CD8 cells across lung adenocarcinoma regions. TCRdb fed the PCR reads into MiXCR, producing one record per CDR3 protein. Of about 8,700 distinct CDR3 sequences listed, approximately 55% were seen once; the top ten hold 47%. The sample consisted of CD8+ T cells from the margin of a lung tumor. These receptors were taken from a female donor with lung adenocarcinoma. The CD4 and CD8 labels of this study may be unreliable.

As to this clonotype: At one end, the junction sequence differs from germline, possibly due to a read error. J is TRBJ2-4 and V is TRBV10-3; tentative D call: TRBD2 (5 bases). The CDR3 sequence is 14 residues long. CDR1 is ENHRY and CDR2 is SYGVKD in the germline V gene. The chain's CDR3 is CRVARRGAKDTQYF. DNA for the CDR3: TGCCGCGTCGCGAGACGGGGAGCCAAAGACACTCAGTATTTC.

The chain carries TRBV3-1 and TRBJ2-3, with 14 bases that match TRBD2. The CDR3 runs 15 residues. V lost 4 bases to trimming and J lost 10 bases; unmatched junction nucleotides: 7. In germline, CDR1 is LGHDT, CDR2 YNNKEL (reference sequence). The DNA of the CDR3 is TGTGCCAGCAGCCTTTCGACTAGCGGGAGGGCTCCGCAGTATTTT. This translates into CASSLSTSGRAPQYF.

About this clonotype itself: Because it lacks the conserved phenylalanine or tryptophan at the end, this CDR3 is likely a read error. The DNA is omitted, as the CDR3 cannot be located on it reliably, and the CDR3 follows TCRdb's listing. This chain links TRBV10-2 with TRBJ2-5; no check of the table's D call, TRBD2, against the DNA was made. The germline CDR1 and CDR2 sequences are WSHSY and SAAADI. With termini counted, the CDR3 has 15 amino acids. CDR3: CASRGCAGGVETQHS.

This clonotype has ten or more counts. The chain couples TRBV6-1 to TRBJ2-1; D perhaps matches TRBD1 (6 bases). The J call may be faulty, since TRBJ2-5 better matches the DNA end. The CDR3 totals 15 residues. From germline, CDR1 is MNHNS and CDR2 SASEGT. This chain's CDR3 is CASSGLGAGSETQYF. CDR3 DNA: TGTGCCAGCAGTGGCCTGGGGGCTGGATCGGAGACCCAGTACTTC.

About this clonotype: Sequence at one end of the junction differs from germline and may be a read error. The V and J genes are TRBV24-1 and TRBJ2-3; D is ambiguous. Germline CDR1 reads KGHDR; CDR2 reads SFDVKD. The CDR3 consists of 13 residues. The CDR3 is CATSAVSVNTQYF. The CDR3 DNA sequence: TGTGCCACCAGTGCGGTGAGCGTAAATACGCAGTACTTT.

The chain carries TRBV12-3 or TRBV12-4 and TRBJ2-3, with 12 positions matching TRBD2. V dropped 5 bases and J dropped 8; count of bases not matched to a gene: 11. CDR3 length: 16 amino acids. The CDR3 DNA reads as TGTGCCAGCAGTGGCGCTAGCGGGAGGGCCGCGGGTACGCAGTATTTT. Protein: CASSGASGRAAGTQYF.